This T cell receptor beta chain originates from a study of human T cells and chemical hapten exposure. Findings and limits, study-wide: Donors in the study had alopecia, meaning their immune response may differ from healthy people's. Versus controls, significantly more large CDR3 similarity clusters arose from expanded TCRs.

Notes on this clonotype: Its specificity is unknown.

This CDR3 has 13 residues. In germline, CDR1 is MDHEN, CDR2 SYDVKM. Trimming pared 3 bases from V and 0 bases from J, leaving 3 bases between. Original data processing: A per-sample median of about 96,000 TCRs was observed, with counts ranging from roughly 20,000 to 690,600. TCRdb recomputed calls from the RACE reads with MiXCR, one row per CDR3 protein. The authors' filters were not applied to this entry. The sample comprises roughly 60,000 distinct CDR3 sequences, around 11% of which are singletons, and roughly 2.3% rests with the top ten. The time point denotes: patch test 3, about 24 weeks after DPC sensitization. Documented treatment: therapeutic diphenylcyclopropenone sensitization with weekly scalp DPC.

This TCR derives from a man aged 25 to 40 with alopecia areata. Some clones in this sample may be carry-over from other donors' samples. The starting material was whole blood, obtained in connection with sensitization to the hapten diphenylcyclopropenone (DPC). This chain links TRBV28 with TRBJ1-3; D is unclear. The CDR3 region has the DNA TGTGCCAGCAGTTTTGTCTCTGGAAACACCATATATTTT. It encodes CASSFVSGNTIYF. The entire variable domain, with the rest obtained from reference TRBV28 and TRBJ1-3, is as follows: DVKVTQSSRYLVKRTGEKVFLECVQDMDHENMFWYRQDPGLGLRLIYFSYDVKMKEKGDIPEGYSVSREKKERFSLILESASTNQTSMYLCASSFVSGNTIYFGEGSWLTVV.